This T cell receptor (beta chain) was documented in a study of read filtering for tumor transcriptome and immune sequencing. Study summary: TCR-mapped reads were about 4.05 to 10.27 million with IR-seq versus about 75 to 1,400 with RNA-seq.

This clonotype was found many times. The library was built from around 380 ng RNA with molecular barcoded adaptors for alpha/delta and beta/gamma chains. TCRdb recomputed calls from the reads with MiXCR, one row per CDR3 protein. The table has 130,000 or so distinct CDR3 sequences, about 12% seen once. CDR1 is ENHRY, CDR2 SYGVKD, per germline. The ends were cut back, 2 bases at V and 3 bases at J, with 19 bases in the middle. The CDR3 runs to 17 residues. The V and J genes are TRBV10-3 and TRBJ1-1; D remains ambiguous. The clonotype was recovered from a donor older than 35 with multiple myeloma. Sequenced: a population of CD138-negative cells sorted from bone marrow. CDR3 residues: CAISEAAMRAGDTEAFF. The DNA for the CDR3 is TGTGCCATCAGTGAGGCAGCTATGCGGGCCGGGGACACTGAAGCTTTCTTT.